This is a list of T cell receptor beta chains from one sample in a study of CD8+ T cells in alopecia areata. The method was immunoSEQ multiplex PCR; TCRdb's version includes in-frame clones alone and lacks a portion of them. The sample contains around 140,000 clones, more than 75% of which appear only once. This specimen consisted of CD8+ T cells sorted from blood, obtained at week 0. The receptors were sampled from a human donor with alopecia areata. Each CDR3 is given with its conserved first and last residue. The order of the fields is CDR3 DNA, CDR3 protein, CDR3 length, J gene, V gene, D gene, clone size. A D gene is named only where the DNA matches it firmly. Rows give clone size only sometimes, using once, few, many, or a class for an expanded clone.

TGTGCCAGCAGTCTCCCAGGGGGCTACGAGCAGTACTTC | CASSLPGGYEQYF | 13 | TRBJ2-7 | TRBV27 | TRBD1 | -
TGTGCCAGCAGCGGAGGCCTCGAGCAGTACTTC | CASSGGLEQYF | 11 | TRBJ2-7 | TRBV9 | - | few
TGTGCCAGCAGCCAGACAGGGAAAGAAAAACTGTTTTTT | CASSQTGKEKLFF | 13 | TRBJ1-4 | TRBV7-9 | TRBD1 | -
TGTGCCAGCAGCTTAGGCGACAGGTCTTTCGGCATTAACAGCGGCTACACCTTC | CASSLGDRSFGINSGYTF | 18 | TRBJ1-2 | TRBV13 | - | once
TGTGCCAGCTCAGGGAGCTCCTACAATGAGCAGTTCTTC | CASSGSSYNEQFF | 13 | TRBJ2-1 | TRBV7-3 | - | -
TGTGCCAGCACCCCCAGGGACAGAGGGGCCTACGAGCAGTACTTC | CASTPRDRGAYEQYF | 15 | TRBJ2-7 | TRBV7-9 | TRBD1 | -
TGTGCCAGCAGCTTGGTGGGCGGTCGGTATGGCTACACCTTC | CASSLVGGRYGYTF | 14 | TRBJ1-2 | TRBV7-9 | - | -
TGTGCCAGCAGTTTTGGAGATTCAGGGACCCAGTACTTC | CASSFGDSGTQYF | 13 | TRBJ2-5 | TRBV27 | - | -
TGTGCCAGCAGTTCTACAATCCTAGCGGGGGGTAAATACGAGCAGTACTTC | CASSSTILAGGKYEQYF | 17 | TRBJ2-7 | TRBV27 | TRBD2 | -
TGCGCCAGCAGCTTGGGACTAGCCAAACCAGAGACCCAGTACTTC | CASSLGLAKPETQYF | 15 | TRBJ2-5 | TRBV5-1 | TRBD2 | -
TGCAGCGTTGACCGGGACGGAGCTATAGGTGAGCAGTTCTTC | CSVDRDGAIGEQFF | 14 | TRBJ2-1 | TRBV29-1 | - | -
TGTGCCAGCAGTGTGTCTACCCTCAATGAGCAGTTCTTC | CASSVSTLNEQFF | 13 | TRBJ2-1 | TRBV6-4 | - | -
TGTGCCAGCAGCTTAGATGGAGATACGCAGTATTTT | CASSLDGDTQYF | 12 | TRBJ2-3 | TRBV7-7 | - | once
TGCGCCAGCAGCCAAGCTAGCGGGAGAAACTCCCACAATGAGCAGTTCTTC | CASSQASGRNSHNEQFF | 17 | TRBJ2-1 | TRBV4-1 | TRBD2 | -
TGCAGCGTCCTACAGGGGGGCTACGAGCAGTACTTC | CSVLQGGYEQYF | 12 | TRBJ2-7 | TRBV29-1 | TRBD1 | -
TGTGCCAGCAGTTGGGGGCCGGCAAGGTCACCCCTCCACTTT | CASSWGPARSPLHF | 14 | TRBJ1-6 | TRBV25-1 | - | -